This T cell receptor (beta chain) was obtained from a study of identical twins. Regarding the study as a whole: Cord blood beta clonotypes that were abundant carried fewer insertions, and memory repertoires showed no such trend. In zero-insertion analyses, partial confounding could arise from invariant MAIT and iNKT cells. For out-of-frame alpha sequences shared by twins, low generation probability was in excess.

This clonotype was seen a few times. What it binds is not known. A universal primer binding site was introduced by template switching. The final cDNA contained unique molecular identifiers. TCRdb called the 5' RACE reads again in MiXCR, with one record for every CDR3 protein. In the table there are hundreds of thousands of distinct CDR3 sequences, about 12% of which are singletons. This same sample was also taken into another study, of yellow fever vaccine responses in identical twins.

The receptor comes from a young woman in good health. The sample consisted of PBMCs.

CDR3 in amino acids: CASSPGGPRIPGYTF. In nucleotides, the CDR3 is TGTGCCAGCTCACCTGGAGGGCCGCGCATTCCTGGCTACACCTTC. The chain employs TRBV18 and TRBJ1-2; D is unclear. Per the germline V gene, CDR1 is KGHSH and CDR2 is LQKENI. The CDR3 covers 15 residues. V was clipped by 3 bases and J by 7 bases, with 18 bases between them.